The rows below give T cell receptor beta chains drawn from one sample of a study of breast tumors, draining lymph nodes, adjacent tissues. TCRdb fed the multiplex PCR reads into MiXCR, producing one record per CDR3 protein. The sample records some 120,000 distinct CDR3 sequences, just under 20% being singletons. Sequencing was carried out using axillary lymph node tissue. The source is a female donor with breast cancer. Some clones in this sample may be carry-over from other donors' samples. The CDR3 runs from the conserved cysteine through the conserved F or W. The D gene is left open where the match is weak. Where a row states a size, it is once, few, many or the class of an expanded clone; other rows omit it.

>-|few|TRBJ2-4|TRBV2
CASNPYSGPKNIQYF
TGTGCCAGCAACCCTTACTCAGGCCCCAAAAACATTCAGTACTTC
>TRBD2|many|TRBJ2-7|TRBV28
CASNGLAGALGQYF
TGTGCCAGCAACGGGCTAGCGGGAGCGTTGGGGCAGTACTTC
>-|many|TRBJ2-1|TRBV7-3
CASREVWDEQFF
TGTGCCAGCAGGGAGGTATGGGATGAGCAGTTCTTC
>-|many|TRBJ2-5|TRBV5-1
CASSFIADQETQYF
TGCGCCAGCAGCTTTATAGCGGACCAAGAGACCCAGTACTTC
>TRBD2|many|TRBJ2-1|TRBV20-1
CSARDWTSGRSEQFF
TGCAGTGCTAGAGATTGGACTAGCGGGAGAAGTGAGCAGTTCTTC
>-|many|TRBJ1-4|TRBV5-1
CASSRQGTEEKLFF
TGCGCCAGCAGCCGCCAAGGGACGGAGGAAAAACTGTTTTTT
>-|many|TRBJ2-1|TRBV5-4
CASSRPGSYNEQFF
TGTGCCAGCAGCCGCCCAGGGTCCTACAATGAGCAGTTCTTC
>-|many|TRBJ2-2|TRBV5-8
CASRRQAAGGELFF
TGTGCCAGCAGGAGACAGGCTGCAGGCGGGGAGCTGTTTTTT
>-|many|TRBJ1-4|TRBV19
CASSSARQARDEKLFF
TGTGCCAGTAGCTCCGCCAGACAGGCGCGTGATGAAAAACTGTTTTTT
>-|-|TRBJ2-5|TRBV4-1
CASSQIAPIARGNTYQETQYF
TGCGCCAGCAGCCAAATAGCCCCTATTGCGCGGGGCAATACGTACCAAGAGACCCAGTACTTC
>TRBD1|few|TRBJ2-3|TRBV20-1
CSAVPGQGCTQYF
TGCAGTGCTGTCCCGGGACAGGGATGTACGCAGTATTTT
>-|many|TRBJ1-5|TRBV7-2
CASSLTQNQPQHF
TGTGCCAGCAGCTTGACACAGAATCAGCCCCAGCATTTT
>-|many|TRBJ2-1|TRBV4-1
CASSGPQVPSQFF
TGCGCCAGCAGCGGCCCACAGGTACCCTCTCAGTTCTTC
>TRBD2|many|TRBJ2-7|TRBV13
CASSLGAGASEQYF
TGTGCCAGCAGCTTAGGAGCGGGAGCTAGCGAGCAGTACTTC
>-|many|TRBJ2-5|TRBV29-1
CSVEDKSETQYF
TGCAGCGTTGAAGATAAAAGTGAGACCCAGTACTTC
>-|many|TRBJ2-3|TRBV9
CASSSLSTDTQYF
TGTGCCAGCAGCTCTCTGAGCACAGATACGCAGTATTTT
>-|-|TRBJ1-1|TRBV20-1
CSDQDREHFLEAFF
TGCAGTGACCAGGACAGAGAACATTTTCTTGAAGCTTTCTTT
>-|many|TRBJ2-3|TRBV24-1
CATSDSPSTDTQYF
TGTGCCACCAGTGATTCCCCTAGCACAGATACGCAGTATTTT
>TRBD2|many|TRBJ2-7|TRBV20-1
CSARSGTSGGYYEQYF
TGCAGTGCTAGATCTGGGACTAGCGGGGGGTACTACGAGCAGTACTTC
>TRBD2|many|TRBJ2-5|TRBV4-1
CASSQELAGARWKTQYF
TGCGCCAGCAGCCAAGAACTAGCGGGGGCCCGTTGGAAGACCCAGTACTTC
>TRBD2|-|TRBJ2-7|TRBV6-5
CTSSWASGLYEQYF
TGTACCAGCAGTTGGGCTAGCGGGTTGTACGAGCAGTACTTC
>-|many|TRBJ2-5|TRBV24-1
CATSVGGEKETQYF
TGTGCCACCAGTGTGGGCGGTGAAAAAGAGACCCAGTACTTC
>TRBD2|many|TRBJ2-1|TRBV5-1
CASSLSLAENNEQFF
TGCGCCAGCAGCTTGAGTCTAGCGGAGAACAATGAGCAGTTCTTC
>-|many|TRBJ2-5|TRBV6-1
CASSEGRVGETQYF
TGTGCCAGCAGTGAAGGCAGGGTCGGGGAGACCCAGTACTTC
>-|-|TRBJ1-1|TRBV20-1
CSARWGRETEAFF
TGCAGTGCTAGATGGGGGAGGGAAACTGAAGCTTTCTTT
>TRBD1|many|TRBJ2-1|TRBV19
CASSISTGGRVNEQFF
TGTGCCAGTAGTATTTCGACAGGGGGCCGGGTGAATGAGCAGTTCTTC
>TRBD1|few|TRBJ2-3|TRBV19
CASSNEGAGDTQYF
TGTGCCAGTAGTAACGAGGGGGCAGGGGATACGCAGTATTTT
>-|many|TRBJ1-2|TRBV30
CAWTPRDIFRSGGYTF
TGTGCCTGGACCCCCCGGGACATCTTTCGCTCGGGGGGCTACACCTTC
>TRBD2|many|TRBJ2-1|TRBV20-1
CSAREGGSPQRNNEQFF
TGCAGTGCTCGAGAAGGCGGGAGTCCTCAAAGAAACAATGAGCAGTTCTTC
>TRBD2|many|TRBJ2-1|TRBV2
CASSVLAGYGEQFF
TGTGCCAGCAGTGTTTTAGCGGGATATGGTGAGCAGTTCTTC
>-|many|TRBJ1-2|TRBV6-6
CASSSRTTKNYGYTF
TGTGCCAGCAGTTCCAGGACAACGAAGAACTATGGCTACACCTTC
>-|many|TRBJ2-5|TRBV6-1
CASSEADRETQYF
TGTGCCAGCAGTGAAGCGGACCGAGAGACCCAGTACTTC
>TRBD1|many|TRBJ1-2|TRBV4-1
CASSQDRTGNYGYTF
TGCGCCAGCAGCCAAGATCGGACAGGGAACTATGGCTACACCTTC
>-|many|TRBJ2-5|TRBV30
CAWGRDGLGTQYF
TGTGCCTGGGGTAGAGACGGTTTGGGGACCCAGTACTTC
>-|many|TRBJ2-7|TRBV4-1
CASSQGPNSQHEQYF
TGCGCCAGCAGCCAAGGCCCTAACTCACAGCACGAGCAGTACTTC
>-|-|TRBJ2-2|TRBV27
CASSPRGANTGELFF
TGTGCCAGCAGTCCCCGTGGCGCGAACACCGGGGAGCTGTTTTTT
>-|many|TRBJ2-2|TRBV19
CASTPAGVPGELFF
TGTGCCAGCACCCCTGCTGGGGTACCCGGGGAGCTGTTTTTT
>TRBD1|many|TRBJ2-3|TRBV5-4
CASSIDRGITQYF
TGTGCCAGCAGCATCGACAGGGGGATTACGCAGTATTTT
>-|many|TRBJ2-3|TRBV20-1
CSASPDPTDTQYF
TGCAGTGCTAGTCCGGACCCCACAGATACGCAGTATTTT
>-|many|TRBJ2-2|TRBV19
CASSRSWRANTGELFF
TGTGCCAGTAGTCGTAGTTGGAGAGCGAACACCGGGGAGCTGTTTTTT
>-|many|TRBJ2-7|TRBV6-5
CASSRGTPLYEQYF
TGTGCCAGCTCCCGCGGGACCCCGCTTTACGAGCAGTACTTC
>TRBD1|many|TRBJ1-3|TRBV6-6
CASTPLPRRRGQSGNTIYF
TGTGCCAGCACCCCTCTCCCCCGCCGTAGGGGACAGTCTGGAAACACCATATATTTT
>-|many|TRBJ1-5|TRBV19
CASTRGTSNQPQHF
TGTGCCAGTACGAGGGGAACTAGCAATCAGCCCCAGCATTTT
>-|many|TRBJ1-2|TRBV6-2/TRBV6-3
CASSLTTSNYGYTF
TGTGCCAGCAGCCTCACGACATCTAACTATGGCTACACCTTC
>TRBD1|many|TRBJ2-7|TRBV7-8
CASSLAGDRAGEQYF
TGTGCCAGCAGCTTAGCGGGGGACAGGGCAGGAGAGCAGTACTTC
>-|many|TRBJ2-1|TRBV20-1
CSARDSGKDEQFF
TGCAGTGCTAGAGATTCTGGAAAGGATGAGCAGTTCTTC
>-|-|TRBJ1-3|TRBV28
CASSQRNTIYF
TGTGCCAGCAGTCAGCGAAACACCATATATTTT
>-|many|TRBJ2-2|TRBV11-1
CASSLLEGTTGELFF
TGTGCCAGCAGCTTATTGGAGGGGACGACCGGGGAGCTGTTTTTT
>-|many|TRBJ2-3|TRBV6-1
CASSENTPPDTQYF
TGTGCCAGCAGTGAAAACACTCCACCAGATACGCAGTATTTT
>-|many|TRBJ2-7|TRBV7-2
CASSIQGSSYEQYF
TGTGCCAGCAGCATCCAGGGGAGCTCCTACGAGCAGTACTTC
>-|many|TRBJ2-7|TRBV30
CAWSDFGRKGHYEQYF
TGTGCCTGGAGTGATTTTGGCCGAAAGGGTCACTACGAGCAGTACTTC
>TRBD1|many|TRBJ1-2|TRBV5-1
CASNPGTEFNYGYTF
TGCGCCAGCAACCCCGGGACAGAGTTTAACTATGGCTACACCTTC